These 30 T cell receptor beta chains were all obtained from the same sample, sequenced in a study of blood T cell repertoires in COVID-19. Sequenced by immunoSEQ multiplex PCR; TCRdb stores in-frame clones only, minus some. The sample contains some 100,000 clones, around 88% of which appear only once. Specimen: peripheral blood. The receptors originated from a human donor in a cohort sampled during active COVID-19.

This clone was seen only once. CDR3: CASSLEPSRRYNEQFF. CDR3 DNA: TGCGCCAGCAGCTTGGAGCCATCTCGGAGATACAATGAGCAGTTCTTC. The V call is TRBV5-1, the J call TRBJ2-1; unclear D gene. The V gene lost 0 bases and the J gene lost 4 bases, with 14 bases spanning the gap. Germline V CDR1 and CDR2: SGHRS, YFSETQ. This CDR3 has 16 amino acids.

This clone was observed once. J is TRBJ1-1 and V is TRBV10-1; 12 nucleotides match TRBD1. CDR1 and CDR2 from the germline V gene are WNHNN and SYGVQD (reference sequence). Trimming took 9 bases from V and 6 from J; bases not matched to a gene: 8. There are 14 residues in the CDR3. DNA of the CDR3: TGCGCCAGGGGGGACAGGGGGCGAAGCGCTGAAGCTTTCTTT. Its translation is CARGDRGRSAEAFF.

V is TRBV18 and J is TRBJ2-2, with D unclear. CDR1 and CDR2 from the germline V gene are KGHSH and LQKENI. Trimming shortened V by 3 bases and J by 3 bases, and 17 bases separated the two germline ends. The CDR3 contains 17 residues. CDR3 coding DNA: TGTGCCAGCTCACCTTTTCAGGTGAACTCGGACACCGGGGAGCTGTTTTTT. This sequence encodes CASSPFQVNSDTGELFF.

The chain recombines TRBV28 with TRBJ2-7; D perhaps matches TRBD2 (6 bases). Trimming stripped 5 bases from V and 0 bases from J, with 11 bases between. CDR1 is MDHEN, CDR2 SYDVKM, per germline. This CDR3 region has 14 residues. The CDR3 reads CASSPRAGSYEQYF. The CDR3 nucleotides are TGTGCCAGCAGTCCTCGAGCGGGCTCCTACGAGCAGTACTTC.

The V gene is TRBV5-6, the J gene TRBJ2-5; 7 positions agree with TRBD2. Looked up from germline, CDR1 is SGHDT and CDR2 is YYEEEE. The ends lost 3 bases at V and 5 bases at J; junction bases unmatched: 13. There are 16 residues in the CDR3. Here the CDR3 reads CASSSREAVTLETQYF. CDR3 coding DNA: TGTGCCAGCAGCTCCCGGGAGGCAGTCACTTTGGAGACCCAGTACTTC.

The chain couples TRBV6-5 to TRBJ2-7; TRBD2 matches at 8 bases. V gave up 2 bases and J gave up 6 bases; unmatched junction bases: 9. This CDR3 comprises 15 residues. The germline V gene has CDR1 MNHEY and CDR2 SVGAGI. CDR3 sequence (DNA): TGTGCCAGCAGTTACCAGGGAGCGGGAGATGGCGAGCAGTACTTC. This translates into CASSYQGAGDGEQYF.

The chain couples TRBV19 to TRBJ2-2, with D hard to call. Per germline, CDR1 LNHDA and CDR2 SQIVND (reference sequence). This CDR3 region has 16 residues. Trimming removed 6 bases from V and 2 bases from J, with 16 bases in between. CDR3 DNA sequence: TGTGCCAGTAGCATTATGGGCCAGCCCAACACCGGGGAGCTGTTTTTT. Translation gives CASSIMGQPNTGELFF.

The gene calls are TRBV4-1 and TRBJ1-4; the match to TRBD1 covers 11 bases. Germline V lookup: CDR1 MGHRA, CDR2 YSYEKL. Trimming cost V 0 bases and J 7 bases; bases outside gene matches: 1. This CDR3 has 15 amino acids. The CDR3 here is CASSQEGTGGEKLFF. Written as DNA, the CDR3 is TGCGCCAGCAGCCAAGAGGGGACAGGGGGTGAAAAACTGTTTTTT.

This clone appeared a single time. The V gene is TRBV15, the J gene TRBJ1-5, with D unclear. This CDR3 is 15 amino acids long. V was cut by 1 base and J by 5 bases, with 12 bases left in between. Germline V gives CDR1 LNHNV, CDR2 YYDKDF (reference sequence). For the CDR3, the DNA is TGTGCCACCAGCAGAGTAAGGAGCAGCTATCAGCCCCAGCATTTT. As protein: CATSRVRSSYQPQHF. Supplemented by reference TRBV15 and TRBJ1-5, the full variable domain reads DAMVIQNPRYQVTQFGKPVTLSCSQTLNHNVMYWYQQKSSQAPKLLFHYYDKDFNNEADTPDNFQSRRPNTSFCFLDIRSPGLGDTAMYLCATSRVRSSYQPQHFGDGTRLSIL.

CDR3 loop: CASTLGGEQFF. In DNA, the CDR3 is TGTGCCAGCACCTTAGGGGGTGAGCAGTTCTTC. The rearrangement uses TRBV6-6 and TRBJ2-1; tentative D call: TRBD1 (6 bases). This CDR3 region has 11 residues. The ends were cut back, 7 bases at V and 9 bases at J, with 10 bases in the middle. Germline assignment: CDR1 MNHNY and CDR2 SVGAGI (reference sequence).

The V and J genes are TRBV12-3 or TRBV12-4 and TRBJ2-5; 9 bases are a match to TRBD1. This CDR3 is built from 13 residues. After removal of 4 bases from V and 5 bases from J, the junction contained 2 bases not matched to a gene. CDR3 sequence: CASSSGQGETQYF. The DNA for the CDR3 is TGTGCCAGCAGTTCGGGACAGGGTGAGACCCAGTACTTC.

This rearrangement joins TRBV5-6 to TRBJ1-2; D perhaps matches TRBD1 (5 bases). The CDR3 runs to 14 residues. V lost 0 bases and J 8 bases, leaving 14 bases between the germline ends. CDR1 is SGHDT and CDR2 is YYEEEE in the germline V gene. CDR3 in amino acids: CASSLVVREGGYTF. CDR3 sequence (DNA): TGTGCCAGCAGCTTGGTAGTCAGGGAAGGAGGCTACACCTTC.

This rearrangement joins TRBV30 to TRBJ1-2; possible D gene TRBD1, 5 bases. V lost 5 bases and J 5 bases, leaving 15 bases between the germline ends. Germline CDR1 GTSNPN, CDR2 SVGIG (reference sequence). This CDR3 is 13 amino acids long. CDR3 residues: CAWSPLEGYGYTF. For the CDR3, the DNA is TGTGCCTGGTCCCCTCTGGAGGGGTATGGCTACACCTTC.

The chain combines TRBV2 with TRBJ1-6; 10 nucleotides line up with TRBD1. This CDR3 is built from 18 residues. Trimming removed 3 bases from V and 2 bases from J; junction bases left unmatched: 7. Germline values: CDR1 SNHLY, CDR2 FYNNEI. This CDR3 is CASSESGQGIAYNSPLHF. CDR3 DNA: TGTGCCAGCAGTGAGTCGGGACAGGGGATCGCCTATAATTCACCCCTCCACTTT.

A single count supports this clone. This rearrangement joins TRBV6-5 to TRBJ1-1, with D uncertain. CDR1 and CDR2 (germline): MNHEY, SVGAGI. The length of the CDR3 is 15 residues. Between the trimmed V and J ends, which lost 0 bases and 1 base, there was a span of 9 bases. CDR3 protein: CASSYSLRWNTEAFF. The DNA for the CDR3 is TGTGCCAGCAGTTACTCGCTCAGGTGGAACACTGAAGCTTTCTTT.

The chain carries TRBV7-9 and TRBJ1-1, with 9 bases fitting TRBD1. CDR1 and CDR2 (germline): SEHNR, FQNEAQ (reference sequence). The trim removed 4 bases at V and 7 bases at J, leaving 16 bases unmatched. The CDR3 is made up of 17 amino acids. The CDR3 loop reads CASSSGQGRFRGFEAFF. The CDR3 DNA reads as TGTGCCAGCAGCTCGGGACAGGGACGGTTCAGAGGTTTTGAAGCTTTCTTT.

The chain links TRBV2 to TRBJ1-1, with 12 positions matching TRBD1. With V trimmed by 8 bases and J by 7 bases, 8 bases remained unmatched. Per germline, CDR1 SNHLY and CDR2 FYNNEI. The CDR3 covers 14 residues. The CDR3 spells CASLSGQGADEAFF. Written as DNA, the CDR3 is TGTGCCAGCCTATCGGGACAGGGGGCCGATGAAGCTTTCTTT.

This chain connects TRBV7-2 to TRBJ2-5, with D possibly being TRBD2 (7 bases). The CDR3 runs to 13 residues. Per germline, CDR1 SGHTA and CDR2 FQGNSA. V was clipped by 7 bases and J by 7 bases, with 16 bases between them. The CDR3 sequence: CASNEGGKATQYF. CDR3 sequence (DNA): TGTGCCAGCAACGAGGGGGGGAAGGCGACCCAGTACTTC. The full variable domain, its missing parts supplied by reference TRBV7-2 and TRBJ2-5, is GAGVSQSPSNKVTEKGKDVELRCDPISGHTALYWYRQSLGQGLEFLIYFQGNSAPDKSGLPSDRFSAERTGGSVSTLTIQRTQQEDSAVYLCASNEGGKATQYFGPGTRLLVL.

The chain joins TRBV28 to TRBJ2-7; 8 bases fit TRBD1. The length of the CDR3 is 13 residues. Per the germline V gene, CDR1 is MDHEN and CDR2 is SYDVKM. Trimming removed 7 bases from V and 2 bases from J; junction bases left unmatched: 4. CDR3 nucleotide sequence: TGTGCCAGCAAGACAGGGGCCCCCTACGAGCAGTACTTC. Amino acid sequence: CASKTGAPYEQYF. Full variable domain (outside the CDR3, taken from reference TRBV28 and TRBJ2-7): DVKVTQSSRYLVKRTGEKVFLECVQDMDHENMFWYRQDPGLGLRLIYFSYDVKMKEKGDIPEGYSVSREKKERFSLILESASTNQTSMYLCASKTGAPYEQYFGPGTRLTVT.

V is TRBV9 and J is TRBJ2-6; possible D gene TRBD2, 6 bases. The CDR3 totals 18 residues. Per the germline V gene, CDR1 is SGDLS and CDR2 is YYNGEE. The germline V and J ends were trimmed by 0 bases and 0 bases, with 13 bases remaining between them. This CDR3 reads CASSVAGDGGSGANVLTF. CDR3 nucleotides: TGTGCCAGCAGCGTAGCGGGGGATGGGGGCTCTGGGGCCAACGTCCTGACTTTC.

The J gene is TRBJ1-5, the V gene TRBV6-2 or TRBV6-3, with D perhaps TRBD1 (6 bases). Trimming stripped 3 bases from V and 3 bases from J, with 9 bases between. The CDR3 extends over 14 amino acids. Germline V lookup: CDR1 MNHEY, CDR2 SVGEGT. The CDR3 DNA sequence: TGTGCCAGCAGTTATTACAGGGTCAATCAGCCCCAGCATTTT. It is translated as CASSYYRVNQPQHF.

V and J are TRBV3-1 (or the pseudogene TRBV3-2) and TRBJ2-3, with D perhaps TRBD1 (5 bases). The V gene lost 4 bases and the J gene lost 8 bases, with 13 bases spanning the gap. The CDR3 runs to 13 residues. CDR1 and CDR2 from the germline V gene are LGHDT and YNNKEL (reference sequence). CDR3 loop: CASSLLGETTQYF. The CDR3 coding sequence is TGTGCCAGCAGCCTGTTAGGGGAAACTACGCAGTATTTT.

This chain connects TRBV7-6 to TRBJ2-2, with TRBD1 as a possible D gene (6 bases). Trimming cost V 1 base and J 2 bases, with 11 bases left between them. Germline V lookup: CDR1 SGHVS, CDR2 FNYEAQ. This CDR3 comprises 16 residues. The CDR3: CASSLGSGVNTGELFF. Written as DNA, the CDR3 is TGTGCCAGCAGCTTAGGGTCAGGGGTCAACACCGGGGAGCTGTTTTTT. Full variable domain (outside the CDR3, taken from reference TRBV7-6 and TRBJ2-2): GAGVSQSPRYKVTKRGQDVALRCDPISGHVSLYWYRQALGQGPEFLTYFNYEAQQDKSGLPNDRFSAERPEGSISTLTIQRTEQRDSAMYRCASSLGSGVNTGELFFGEGSRLTVL.

This clone was seen only once. The chain joins TRBV29-1 to TRBJ2-7, with 10 bases that match TRBD2. The CDR3 is 13 residues long. In germline, CDR1 is SQVTM, CDR2 ANQGSEA. The V segment lost 4 bases and the J segment 3 bases; nucleotides outside the gene matches: 3. CDR3 DNA: TGCAGCGTTGTTTCTAGCGGGAGCTACGAGCAGTACTTC. Residues: CSVVSSGSYEQYF.

The chain recombines TRBV6-1 with TRBJ1-1; D is undetermined. The V gene's germline CDR1 is MNHNS and CDR2 SASEGT. The germline V and J ends were trimmed by 3 bases and 5 bases, with 16 bases remaining between them. The CDR3 runs 15 residues. The CDR3 nucleotides read TGTGCCAGCAGTGAGGGAGACACTATATGGACTGAAGCTTTCTTT. Its protein is CASSEGDTIWTEAFF.

The chain has TRBV28 and TRBJ2-1, with D perhaps TRBD2 (5 bases). The CDR3 consists of 15 residues. Germline V gene lookup returns CDR1 MDHEN and CDR2 SYDVKM. The V and J ends lost 6 bases and 0 bases respectively, with 12 bases between them. The CDR3 DNA reads TGTGCCAGCAGACTTTACGGAGGCTCCTACAATGAGCAGTTCTTC. This sequence encodes CASRLYGGSYNEQFF.

This chain connects TRBV28 to TRBJ1-1, with 10 positions matching TRBD1. CDR1 is MDHEN, CDR2 SYDVKM, per germline. The J segment lost 6 bases and the V segment lost 6 bases, leaving 10 bases of the junction unmatched. The CDR3 length is 15 residues. As DNA, the CDR3 is TGTGCCAGCAGCATGACAGGGGGCGGAAAGGCTGAAGCTTTCTTT. This gives the protein CASSMTGGGKAEAFF.

The chain recombines TRBV27 with TRBJ1-5; possible D gene TRBD1, 6 bases. V shed 6 bases and J shed 6 bases, with 15 bases lying between them. The CDR3 contains 14 residues. The germline V gene has CDR1 MNHEY and CDR2 SMNVEV (reference sequence). CDR3: CASSRQAWSQPQHF. The CDR3 DNA reads as TGTGCCAGCAGCCGACAGGCTTGGAGTCAGCCCCAGCATTTT.

As concerns this clone: One junction end disagrees with the germline gene, perhaps due to a read error. Other nucleotide sequences from this sample produce the same CDR3. The chain links TRBV7-3 to TRBJ1-5; 7 bases fit TRBD1. The CDR3 consists of 18 residues. CDR1 and CDR2 from the germline V gene are SGHTA and FQGTGA. CDR3 in amino acids: CASSLTGQTPSPNQPQHF. The CDR3, as DNA: TGCGCCAGCAGCTTAACGGGACAGACCCCATCCCCCAATCAGCCCCAGCATTTT.

The rearrangement links TRBV6-1 to TRBJ2-7, with D hard to call. CDR3 size: 12 residues. V was trimmed by 4 bases and J by 3 bases, leaving 7 bases between them. Germline CDR1 reads MNHNS; CDR2 reads SASEGT. CDR3 DNA sequence: TGTGCCAGCAGTGTAGCCAGCTACGAGCAGTACTTC. Translation gives CASSVASYEQYF.